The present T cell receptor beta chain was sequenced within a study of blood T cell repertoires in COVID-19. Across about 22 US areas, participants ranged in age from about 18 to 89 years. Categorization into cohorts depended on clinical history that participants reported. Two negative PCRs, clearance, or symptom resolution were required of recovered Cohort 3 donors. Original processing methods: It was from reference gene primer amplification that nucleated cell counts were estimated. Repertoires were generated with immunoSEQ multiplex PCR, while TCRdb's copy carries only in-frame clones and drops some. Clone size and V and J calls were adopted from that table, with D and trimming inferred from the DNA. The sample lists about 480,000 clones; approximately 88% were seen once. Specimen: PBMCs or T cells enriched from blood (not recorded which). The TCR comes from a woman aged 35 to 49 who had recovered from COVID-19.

In DNA, the CDR3 is TGTGCCAGCAGCGTAGACGTTGGGGGACAGGGCTACGAGCAGTACTTC. Protein product: CASSVDVGGQGYEQYF. The gene calls are TRBV9 and TRBJ2-7, with 9 bases identical to TRBD1. V shed 0 bases and J 3 bases; nucleotides not matched to a gene: 7. This CDR3 is 16 amino acids long. Germline CDR1 SGDLS, CDR2 YYNGEE.